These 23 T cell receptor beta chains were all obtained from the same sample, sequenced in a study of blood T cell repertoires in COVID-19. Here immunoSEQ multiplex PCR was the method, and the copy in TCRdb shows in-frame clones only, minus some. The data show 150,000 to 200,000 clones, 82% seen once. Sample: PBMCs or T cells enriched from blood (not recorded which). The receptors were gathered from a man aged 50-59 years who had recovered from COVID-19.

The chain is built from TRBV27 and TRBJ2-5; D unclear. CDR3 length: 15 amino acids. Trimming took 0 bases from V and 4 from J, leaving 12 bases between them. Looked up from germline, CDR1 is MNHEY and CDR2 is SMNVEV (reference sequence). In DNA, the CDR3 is TGTGCCAGCAGTTTATCGGCGGTAGCTTTAGAGACCCAGTACTTC. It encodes CASSLSAVALETQYF.

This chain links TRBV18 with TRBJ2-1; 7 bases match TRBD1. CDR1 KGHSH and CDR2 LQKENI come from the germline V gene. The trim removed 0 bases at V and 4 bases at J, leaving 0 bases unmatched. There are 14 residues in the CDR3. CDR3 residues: CASSPPDRYNEQFF. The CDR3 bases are TGTGCCAGCTCACCACCGGACAGGTACAATGAGCAGTTCTTC.

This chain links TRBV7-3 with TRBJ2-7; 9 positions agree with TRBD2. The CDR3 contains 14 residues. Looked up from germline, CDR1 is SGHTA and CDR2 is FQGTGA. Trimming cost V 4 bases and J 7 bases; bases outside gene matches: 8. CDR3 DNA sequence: TGTGCCAGCAGCTCGACTAGCGGCCTACGGGAGCAGTACTTC. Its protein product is CASSSTSGLREQYF.

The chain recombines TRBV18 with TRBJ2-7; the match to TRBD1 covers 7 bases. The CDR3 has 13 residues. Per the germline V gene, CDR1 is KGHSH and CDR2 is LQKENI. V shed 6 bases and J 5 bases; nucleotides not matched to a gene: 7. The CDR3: CASSLQGKDEQYF. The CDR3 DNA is TGTGCCAGCTCCCTACAGGGGAAGGACGAGCAGTACTTC.

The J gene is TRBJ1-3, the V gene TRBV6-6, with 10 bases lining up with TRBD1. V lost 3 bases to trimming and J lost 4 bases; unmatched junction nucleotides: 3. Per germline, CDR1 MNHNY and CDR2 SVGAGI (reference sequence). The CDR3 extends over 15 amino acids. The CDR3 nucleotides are TGTGCCAGCAGTTATTCGGGACAGGGGGGAAACACCATATATTTT. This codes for CASSYSGQGGNTIYF.

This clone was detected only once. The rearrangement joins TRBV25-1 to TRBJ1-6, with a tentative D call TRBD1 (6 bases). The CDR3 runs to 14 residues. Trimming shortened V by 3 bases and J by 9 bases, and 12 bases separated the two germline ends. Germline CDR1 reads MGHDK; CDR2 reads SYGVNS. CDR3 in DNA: TGTGCCAGCAGTGATGCAGGGGTCAGTTCACCCCTCCACTTT. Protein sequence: CASSDAGVSSPLHF. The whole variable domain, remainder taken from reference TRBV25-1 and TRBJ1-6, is EADIYQTPRYLVIGTGKKITLECSQTMGHDKMYWYQQDPGMELHLIHYSYGVNSTEKGDLSSESTVSRIRTEHFPLTLESARPSHTSQYLCASSDAGVSSPLHFGNGTRLTVT.

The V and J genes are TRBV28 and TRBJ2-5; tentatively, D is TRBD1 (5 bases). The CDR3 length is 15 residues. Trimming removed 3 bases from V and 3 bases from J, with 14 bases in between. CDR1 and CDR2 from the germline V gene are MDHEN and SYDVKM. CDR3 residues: CASSFGDRREETQYF. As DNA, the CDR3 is TGTGCCAGCAGTTTCGGCGACAGACGTGAAGAGACCCAGTACTTC.

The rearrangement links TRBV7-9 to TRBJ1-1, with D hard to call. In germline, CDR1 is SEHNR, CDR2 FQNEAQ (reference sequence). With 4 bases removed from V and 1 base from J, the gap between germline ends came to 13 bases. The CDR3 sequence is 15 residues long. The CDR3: CASSSPPVSNTEAFF. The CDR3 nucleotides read TGTGCCAGCAGCTCCCCTCCAGTTTCGAACACTGAAGCTTTCTTT.

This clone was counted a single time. As DNA, the CDR3 is TGTGCCAGCAGCTCAGGGACAGCGAAAAACACCGGGGAGCTGTTTTTT. This sequence encodes CASSSGTAKNTGELFF. The chain carries TRBV7-2 and TRBJ2-2, with TRBD1 matching 7 bases. V lost 4 bases, J lost 2 bases, and 7 bases stayed unmatched. The CDR3 covers 16 residues. Germline assignment: CDR1 SGHTA and CDR2 FQGNSA.

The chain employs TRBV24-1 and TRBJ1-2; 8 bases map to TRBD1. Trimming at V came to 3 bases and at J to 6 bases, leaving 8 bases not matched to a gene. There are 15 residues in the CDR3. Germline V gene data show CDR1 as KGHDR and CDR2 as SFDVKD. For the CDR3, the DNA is TGTGCCACCAGTGATCCCTCAGGGGGCAAGGATGGCTACACCTTC. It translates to CATSDPSGGKDGYTF.

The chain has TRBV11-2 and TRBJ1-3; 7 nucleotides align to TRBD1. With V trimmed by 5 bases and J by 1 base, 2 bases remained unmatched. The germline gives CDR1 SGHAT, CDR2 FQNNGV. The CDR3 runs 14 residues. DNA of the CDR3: TGTGCCAGCAGCCAACAGGGGTCTGGAAACACCATATATTTT. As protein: CASSQQGSGNTIYF.

The CDR3 loop is CASSFGPSGVTDTQYF. The CDR3 DNA follows: TGTGCCAGCAGCTTTGGCCCTAGCGGGGTAACAGATACGCAGTATTTT. The chain links TRBV7-2 to TRBJ2-3; 9 bases align to TRBD2. V trimming: 3 bases; J trimming: 3 bases; junction bases outside the gene matches: 7. The CDR3 is made up of 16 amino acids. Germline CDR1 SGHTA, CDR2 FQGNSA.

CDR3 DNA sequence: TGTGCCAGCGGAGCCCTTAACTCACAGCCCCAGCATTTT. Protein sequence: CASGALNSQPQHF. The genes are TRBV2 and TRBJ1-5; D unresolved. Germline CDR1 is SNHLY and CDR2 is FYNNEI. The CDR3 is 13 amino acids. V shed 8 bases and J shed 7 bases, with 15 bases lying between them.

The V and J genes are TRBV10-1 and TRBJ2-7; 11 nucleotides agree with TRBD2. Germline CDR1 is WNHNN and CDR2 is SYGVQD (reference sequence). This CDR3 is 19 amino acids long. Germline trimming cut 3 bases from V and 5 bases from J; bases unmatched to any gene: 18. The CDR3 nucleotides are TGCGCCAGCAGTGATTCTCCCAGATTAACTAGCGGGAGTTTCGACGAGCAGTACTTC. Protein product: CASSDSPRLTSGSFDEQYF.

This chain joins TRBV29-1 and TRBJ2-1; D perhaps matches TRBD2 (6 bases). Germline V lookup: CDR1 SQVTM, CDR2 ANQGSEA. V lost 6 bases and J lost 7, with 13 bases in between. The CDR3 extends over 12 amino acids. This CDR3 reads CSVTGGPNEQFF. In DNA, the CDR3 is TGCAGCGTAACCGGAGGGCCTAATGAGCAGTTCTTC.

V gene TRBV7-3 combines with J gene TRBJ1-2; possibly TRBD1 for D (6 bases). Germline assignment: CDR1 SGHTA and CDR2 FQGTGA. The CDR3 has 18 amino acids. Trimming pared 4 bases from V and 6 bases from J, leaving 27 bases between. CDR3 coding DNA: TGTGCCAGCAGCTCCCGAAACGGCAAATCCGGGACACTACATGGCTACACCTTC. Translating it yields CASSSRNGKSGTLHGYTF.

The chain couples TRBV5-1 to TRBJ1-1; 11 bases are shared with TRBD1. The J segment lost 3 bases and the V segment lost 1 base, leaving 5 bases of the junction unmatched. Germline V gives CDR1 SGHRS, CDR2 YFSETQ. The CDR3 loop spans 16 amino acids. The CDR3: CASSLTGTGGDTEAFF. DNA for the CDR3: TGCGCCAGCAGCTTGACCGGGACAGGGGGGGACACTGAAGCTTTCTTT.

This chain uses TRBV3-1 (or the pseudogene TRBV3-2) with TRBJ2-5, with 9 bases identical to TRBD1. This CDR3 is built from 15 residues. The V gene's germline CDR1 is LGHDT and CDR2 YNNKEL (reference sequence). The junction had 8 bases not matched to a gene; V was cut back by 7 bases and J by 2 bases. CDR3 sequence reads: CASNHPGQGQETQYF. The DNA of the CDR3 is TGTGCCAGCAACCATCCGGGACAGGGACAAGAGACCCAGTACTTC.

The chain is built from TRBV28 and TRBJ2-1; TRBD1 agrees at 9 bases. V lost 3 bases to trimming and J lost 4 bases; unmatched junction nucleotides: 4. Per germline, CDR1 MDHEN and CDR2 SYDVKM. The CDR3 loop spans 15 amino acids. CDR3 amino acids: CASSFAGQGYNEQFF. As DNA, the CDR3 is TGTGCCAGCAGTTTTGCGGGACAGGGTTACAATGAGCAGTTCTTC.

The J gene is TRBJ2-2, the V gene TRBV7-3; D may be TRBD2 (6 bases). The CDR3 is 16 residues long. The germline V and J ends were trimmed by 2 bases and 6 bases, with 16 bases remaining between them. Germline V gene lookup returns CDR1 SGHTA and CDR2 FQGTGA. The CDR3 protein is CASSLDGGGSPGELFF. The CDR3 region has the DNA TGTGCCAGCAGCTTAGATGGGGGAGGCTCCCCCGGGGAGCTGTTTTTT.

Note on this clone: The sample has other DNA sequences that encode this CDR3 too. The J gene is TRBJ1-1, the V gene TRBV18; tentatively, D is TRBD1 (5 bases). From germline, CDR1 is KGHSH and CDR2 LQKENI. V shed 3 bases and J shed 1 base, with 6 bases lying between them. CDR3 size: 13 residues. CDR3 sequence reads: CASSPTGNTEAFF. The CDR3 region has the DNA TGTGCCAGCTCACCCACAGGGAACACTGAAGCTTTCTTT. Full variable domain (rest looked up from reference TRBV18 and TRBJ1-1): NAGVMQNPRHLVRRRGQEARLRCSPMKGHSHVYWYRQLPEEGLKFMVYLQKENIIDESGMPKERFSAEFPKEGPSILRIQQVVRGDSAAYFCASSPTGNTEAFFGQGTRLTVV.

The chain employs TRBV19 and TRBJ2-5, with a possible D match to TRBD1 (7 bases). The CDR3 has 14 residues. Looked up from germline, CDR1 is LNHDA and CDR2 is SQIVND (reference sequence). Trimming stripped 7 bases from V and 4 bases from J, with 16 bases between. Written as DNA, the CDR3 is TGTGCCAGTAAGGCAGGGGGAGGCCGAGAGACCCAGTACTTC. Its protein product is CASKAGGGRETQYF.

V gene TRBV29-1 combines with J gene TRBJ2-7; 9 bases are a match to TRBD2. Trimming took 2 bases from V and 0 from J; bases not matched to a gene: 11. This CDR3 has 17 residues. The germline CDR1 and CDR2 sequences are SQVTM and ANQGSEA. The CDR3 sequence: CSVETRRGGSLSYEQYF. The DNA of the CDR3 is TGCAGCGTTGAAACACGGCGGGGGGGTTCCCTCTCCTACGAGCAGTACTTC.